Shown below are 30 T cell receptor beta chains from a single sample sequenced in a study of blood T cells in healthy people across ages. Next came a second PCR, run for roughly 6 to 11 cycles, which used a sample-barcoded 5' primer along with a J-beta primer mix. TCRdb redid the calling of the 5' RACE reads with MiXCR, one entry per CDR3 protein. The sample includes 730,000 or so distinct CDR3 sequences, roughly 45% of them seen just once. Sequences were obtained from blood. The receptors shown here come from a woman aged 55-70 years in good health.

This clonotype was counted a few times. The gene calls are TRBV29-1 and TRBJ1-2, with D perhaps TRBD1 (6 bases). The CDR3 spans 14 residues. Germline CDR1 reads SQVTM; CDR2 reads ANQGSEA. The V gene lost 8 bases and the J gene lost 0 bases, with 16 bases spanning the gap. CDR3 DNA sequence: TGCAGCATAAAGGGGGGGGACCCTAACTATGGCTACACCTTC. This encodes CSIKGGDPNYGYTF.

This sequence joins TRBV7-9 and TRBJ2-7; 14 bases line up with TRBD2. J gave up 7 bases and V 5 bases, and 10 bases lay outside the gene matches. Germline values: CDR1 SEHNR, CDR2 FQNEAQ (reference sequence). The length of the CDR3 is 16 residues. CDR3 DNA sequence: TGTGCCAGCAGCAATCCTCCCGGGACTAGCGGGAGTGAGCAGTACTTC. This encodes CASSNPPGTSGSEQYF.

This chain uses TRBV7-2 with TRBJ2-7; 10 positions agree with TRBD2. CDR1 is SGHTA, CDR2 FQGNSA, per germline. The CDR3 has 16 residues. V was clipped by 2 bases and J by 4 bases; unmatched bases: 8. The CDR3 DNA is TGTGCCAGCAGCTTAAGCGGGGGGGGAGCACAATACGAGCAGTACTTC. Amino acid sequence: CASSLSGGGAQYEQYF.

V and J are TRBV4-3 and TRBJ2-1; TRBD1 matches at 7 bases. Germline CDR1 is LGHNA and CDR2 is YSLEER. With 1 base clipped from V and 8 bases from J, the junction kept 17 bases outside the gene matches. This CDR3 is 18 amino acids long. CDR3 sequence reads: CASSQAFYLATGIDEQFF. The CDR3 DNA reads TGCGCCAGCAGCCAAGCCTTCTACTTAGCGACAGGGATCGATGAGCAGTTCTTC.

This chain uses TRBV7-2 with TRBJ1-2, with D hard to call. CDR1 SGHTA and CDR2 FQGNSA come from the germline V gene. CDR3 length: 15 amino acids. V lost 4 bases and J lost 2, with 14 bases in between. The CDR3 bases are TGTGCCAGCAGCTCCCCGAGTTCGAGGAACTATGGCTACACCTTC. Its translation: CASSSPSSRNYGYTF.

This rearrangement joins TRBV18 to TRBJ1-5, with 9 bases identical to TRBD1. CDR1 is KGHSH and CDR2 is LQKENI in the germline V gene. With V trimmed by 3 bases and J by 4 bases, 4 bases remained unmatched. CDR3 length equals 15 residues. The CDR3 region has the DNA TGTGCCAGCTCACCGACCGGGACAGGGAATCAGCCCCAGCATTTT. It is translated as CASSPTGTGNQPQHF.

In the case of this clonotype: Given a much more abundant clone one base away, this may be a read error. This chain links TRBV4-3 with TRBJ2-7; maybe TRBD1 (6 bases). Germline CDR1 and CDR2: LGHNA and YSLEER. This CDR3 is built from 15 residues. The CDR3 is CASNQDRRSSYEQYF. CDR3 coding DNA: TGCGCCAGCAACCAAGACAGGCGAAGCTCCTACGAGCAGTACTTC.

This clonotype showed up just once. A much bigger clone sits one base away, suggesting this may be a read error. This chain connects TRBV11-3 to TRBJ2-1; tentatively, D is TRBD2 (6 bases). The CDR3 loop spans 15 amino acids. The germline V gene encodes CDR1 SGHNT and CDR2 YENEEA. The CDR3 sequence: CVSSVQEGSYNEQFF. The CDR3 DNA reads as TGTGTCAGCAGCGTACAGGAGGGGTCCTACAATGAGCAGTTCTTC. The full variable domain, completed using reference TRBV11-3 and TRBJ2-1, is EAGVVQSPRYKIIEKKQPVAFWCNPISGHNTLYWYLQNLGQGPELLIRYENEEAVDDSQLPKDRFSAERLKGVDSTLKIQPAELGDSAVYLCVSSVQEGSYNEQFFGPGTRLTVL.

The DNA of the CDR3 is TGTGCCAGCAGCCAAGCGGGTGACAGCGGGAGGTCCTACAATGAGCAGTACTTC. It yields the protein CASSQAGDSGRSYNEQYF. The genes are TRBV3-1 and TRBJ2-1, with 9 positions matching TRBD2. The J call could be wrong; TRBJ2-7 is a better fit for the DNA end. The CDR3 is 18 amino acids. Looked up from germline, CDR1 is LGHDT and CDR2 is YNNKEL (reference sequence).

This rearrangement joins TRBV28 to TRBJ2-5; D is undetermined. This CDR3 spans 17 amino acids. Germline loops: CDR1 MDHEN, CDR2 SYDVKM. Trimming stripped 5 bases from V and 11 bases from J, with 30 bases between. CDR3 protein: CASSTPRASSVHNEQYF. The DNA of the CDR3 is TGTGCCAGCAGTACACCCCGGGCCTCATCGGTCCACAATGAGCAGTACTTC.

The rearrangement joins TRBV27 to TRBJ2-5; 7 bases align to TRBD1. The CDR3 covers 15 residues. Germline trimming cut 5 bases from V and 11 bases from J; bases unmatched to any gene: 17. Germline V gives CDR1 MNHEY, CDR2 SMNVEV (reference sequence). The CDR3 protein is CASSEDRDRGQRQYF. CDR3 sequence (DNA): TGTGCCAGCAGTGAAGACAGGGATCGGGGACAAAGGCAGTACTTC.

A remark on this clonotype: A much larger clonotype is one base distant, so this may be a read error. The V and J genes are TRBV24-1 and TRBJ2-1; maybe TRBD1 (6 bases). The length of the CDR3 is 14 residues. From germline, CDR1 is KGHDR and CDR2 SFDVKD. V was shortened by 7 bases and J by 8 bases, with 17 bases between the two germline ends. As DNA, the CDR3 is TGTGCCACCAGGGAGCCGACAGGAATGGATGAGCAGTTCTTC. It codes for CATREPTGMDEQFF.

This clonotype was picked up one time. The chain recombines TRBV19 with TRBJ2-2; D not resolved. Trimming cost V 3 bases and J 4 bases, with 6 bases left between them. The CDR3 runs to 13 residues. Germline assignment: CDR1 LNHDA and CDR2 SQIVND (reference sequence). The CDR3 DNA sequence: TGTGCCAGTAGTATTGCCAGCACCGGGGAGCTGTTTTTT. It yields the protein CASSIASTGELFF.

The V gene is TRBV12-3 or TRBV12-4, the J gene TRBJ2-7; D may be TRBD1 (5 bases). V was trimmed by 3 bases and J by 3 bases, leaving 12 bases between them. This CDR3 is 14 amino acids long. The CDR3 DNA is TGTGCCAGCAGTTTGACAGTTTCGGGCTACGAGCAGTACTTC. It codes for CASSLTVSGYEQYF.

The CDR3 loop reads CSVEDAGTGLFF. CDR3 nucleotide sequence: TGCAGCGTTGAAGATGCCGGGACAGGGCTGTTCTTC. V usage is TRBV29-1 and J usage is TRBJ2-1; 9 bases fit TRBD1. Germline CDR1 is SQVTM and CDR2 is ANQGSEA. Trimming cost V 0 bases and J 15 bases; bases outside gene matches: 6. The CDR3 is 12 residues long.

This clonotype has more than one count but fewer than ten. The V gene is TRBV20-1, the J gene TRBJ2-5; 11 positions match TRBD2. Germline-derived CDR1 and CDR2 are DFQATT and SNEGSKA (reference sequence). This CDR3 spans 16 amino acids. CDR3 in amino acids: CSTPIHSGGAPQTQYF. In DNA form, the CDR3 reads TGCAGCACTCCAATACATAGCGGGGGGGCCCCCCAGACCCAGTACTTC.

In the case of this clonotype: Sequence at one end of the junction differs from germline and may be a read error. In DNA, the CDR3 is TGTGCCAGCGGCTTAAGAAATAGCGGGAGATTTAATGAGCAGTTCTTC. Protein product: CASGLRNSGRFNEQFF. V and J are TRBV7-3 and TRBJ2-1, with TRBD2 identical over 9 bases. Germline-derived CDR1 and CDR2 are SGHTA and FQGTGA. CDR3 length equals 16 residues.

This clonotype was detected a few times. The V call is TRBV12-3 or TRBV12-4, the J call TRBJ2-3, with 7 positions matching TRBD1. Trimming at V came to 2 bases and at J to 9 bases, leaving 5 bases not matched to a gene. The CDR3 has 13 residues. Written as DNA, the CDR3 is TGTGCCAGCAGTTTACTGGCACAGGGGACGCAGTATTTT. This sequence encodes CASSLLAQGTQYF.

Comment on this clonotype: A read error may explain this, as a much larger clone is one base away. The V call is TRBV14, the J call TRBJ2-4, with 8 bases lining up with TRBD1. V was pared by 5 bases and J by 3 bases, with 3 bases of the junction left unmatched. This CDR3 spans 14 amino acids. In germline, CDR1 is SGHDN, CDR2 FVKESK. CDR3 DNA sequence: TGTGCCAGCAGCGTCGACAGGGGCAAAAACATTCAGTACTTC. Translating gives CASSVDRGKNIQYF.

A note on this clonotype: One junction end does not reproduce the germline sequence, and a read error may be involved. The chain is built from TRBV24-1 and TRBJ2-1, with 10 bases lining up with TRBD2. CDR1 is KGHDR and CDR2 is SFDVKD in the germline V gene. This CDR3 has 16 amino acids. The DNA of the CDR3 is TGTGCCACCAGTGATTCGCTAGCGGGGGCATACAAGGAGCAGTTCTTC. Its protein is CATSDSLAGAYKEQFF.

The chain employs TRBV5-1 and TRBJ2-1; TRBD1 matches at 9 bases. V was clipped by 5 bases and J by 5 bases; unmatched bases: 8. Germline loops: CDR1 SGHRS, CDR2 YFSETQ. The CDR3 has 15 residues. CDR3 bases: TGCGCCAGCAGTGGGGGGACAGGGATAAACAATGAGCAGTTCTTC. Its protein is CASSGGTGINNEQFF.

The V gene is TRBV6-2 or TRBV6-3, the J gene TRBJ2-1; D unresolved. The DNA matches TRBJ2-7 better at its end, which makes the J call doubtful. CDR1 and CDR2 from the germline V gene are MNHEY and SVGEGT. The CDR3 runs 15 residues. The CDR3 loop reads CASSYSHGSYNEQYF. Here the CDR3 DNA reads TGTGCCAGCAGTTACTCGCACGGATCCTACAATGAGCAGTACTTC.

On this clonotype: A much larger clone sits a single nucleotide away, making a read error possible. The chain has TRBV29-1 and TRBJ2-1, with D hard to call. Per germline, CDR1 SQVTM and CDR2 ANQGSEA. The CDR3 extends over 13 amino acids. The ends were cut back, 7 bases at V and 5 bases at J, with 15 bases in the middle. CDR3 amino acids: CSGVSDGHNEQFF. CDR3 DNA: TGCAGCGGTGTTTCAGACGGGCACAATGAGCAGTTCTTC.

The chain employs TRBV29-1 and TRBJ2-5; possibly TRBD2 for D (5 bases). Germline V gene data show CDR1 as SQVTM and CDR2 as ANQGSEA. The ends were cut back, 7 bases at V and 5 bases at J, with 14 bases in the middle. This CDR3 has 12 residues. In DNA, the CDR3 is TGCAGCGGCTCGGGGTGGAGGGAGACCCAGTACTTC. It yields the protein CSGSGWRETQYF.

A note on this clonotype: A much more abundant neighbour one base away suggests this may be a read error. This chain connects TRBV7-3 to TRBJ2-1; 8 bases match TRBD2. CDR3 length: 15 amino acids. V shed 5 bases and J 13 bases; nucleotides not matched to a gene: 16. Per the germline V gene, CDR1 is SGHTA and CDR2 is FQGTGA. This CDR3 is CASSPSTGGAETQFF. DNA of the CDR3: TGTGCCAGCAGCCCCTCTACCGGGGGGGCCGAGACCCAGTTCTTC.

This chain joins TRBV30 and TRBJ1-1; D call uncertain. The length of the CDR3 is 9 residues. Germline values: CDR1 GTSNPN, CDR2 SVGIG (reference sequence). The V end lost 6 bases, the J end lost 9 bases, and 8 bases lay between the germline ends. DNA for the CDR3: TGTGCCTGCGGACTGCAAGCTTTCTTT. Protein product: CACGLQAFF.

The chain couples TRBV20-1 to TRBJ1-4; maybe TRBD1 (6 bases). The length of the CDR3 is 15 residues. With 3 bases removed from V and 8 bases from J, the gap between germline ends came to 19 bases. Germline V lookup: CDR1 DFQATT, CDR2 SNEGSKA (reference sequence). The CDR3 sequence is CSARGAVGAGEKLFF. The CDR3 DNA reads TGCAGTGCTAGGGGGGCCGTGGGGGCAGGGGAAAAACTGTTTTTT.

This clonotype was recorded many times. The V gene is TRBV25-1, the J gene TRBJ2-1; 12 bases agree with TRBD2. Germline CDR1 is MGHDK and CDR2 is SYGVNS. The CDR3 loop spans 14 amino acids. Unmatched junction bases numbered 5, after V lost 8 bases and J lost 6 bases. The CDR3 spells CASGRLAGVNEQFF. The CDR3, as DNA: TGTGCCAGCGGCCGACTAGCGGGAGTCAATGAGCAGTTCTTC.

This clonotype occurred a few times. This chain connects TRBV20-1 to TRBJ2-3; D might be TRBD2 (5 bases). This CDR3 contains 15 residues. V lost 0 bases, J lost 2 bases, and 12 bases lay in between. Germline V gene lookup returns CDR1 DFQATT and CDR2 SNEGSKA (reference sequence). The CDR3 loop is CSARDAGRNTDTQYF. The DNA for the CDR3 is TGCAGTGCTAGAGATGCGGGCAGAAACACAGATACGCAGTATTTT.

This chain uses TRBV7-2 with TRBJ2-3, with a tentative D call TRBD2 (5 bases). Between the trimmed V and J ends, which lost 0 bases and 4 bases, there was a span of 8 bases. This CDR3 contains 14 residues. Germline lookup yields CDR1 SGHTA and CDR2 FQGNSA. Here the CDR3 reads CASSLARRPDTQYF. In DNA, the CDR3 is TGTGCCAGCAGCTTAGCGAGGAGGCCAGATACGCAGTATTTT.